The rows below give T cell receptor beta chains drawn from one sample of a study of CD8 T cells in Susac syndrome. TCRdb fed the immunoSEQ multiplex PCR reads into MiXCR, producing one record per CDR3 protein. The data hold some 250,000 distinct CDR3 sequences, with around 96% observed a single time. The sample was CD4+ T cells from PBMCs. The receptors derive from a human donor with Susac syndrome. Both conserved end residues are trimmed from each CDR3. Fields, in order: CDR3 length, V gene, J gene, CDR3 protein.

cdr3_length: 13
v_call: TRBV7-7
j_call: TRBJ2-3
cdr3_aa: ASSPTRLARDTQY

cdr3_length: 11
v_call: TRBV2
j_call: TRBJ2-1
cdr3_aa: ASTPCQGCEQF

cdr3_length: 12
v_call: TRBV27
j_call: TRBJ1-2
cdr3_aa: ASSLLGGAYGYT

cdr3_length: 11
v_call: TRBV18
j_call: TRBJ1-2
cdr3_aa: ASSPEQDYGYT

cdr3_length: 12
v_call: TRBV6-5
j_call: TRBJ2-7
cdr3_aa: ASSYLDSTYEQY

cdr3_length: 13
v_call: TRBV20-1
j_call: TRBJ1-1
cdr3_aa: SARDSWGFNTEAF

cdr3_length: 13
v_call: TRBV7-6
j_call: TRBJ2-5
cdr3_aa: ASSQPPISAETQY

cdr3_length: 13
v_call: TRBV30
j_call: TRBJ1-2
cdr3_aa: AWSVQGTPNYGYT

cdr3_length: 13
v_call: TRBV9
j_call: TRBJ2-1
cdr3_aa: ASSPLSTGRNEQF

cdr3_length: 14
v_call: TRBV29-1
j_call: TRBJ2-7
cdr3_aa: SVEEVLGFRGYEQY

cdr3_length: 12
v_call: TRBV30
j_call: TRBJ1-2
cdr3_aa: AWSVNTRRGGYT

cdr3_length: 11
v_call: TRBV11-3
j_call: TRBJ2-7
cdr3_aa: ASSPTRAGEQY

cdr3_length: 12
v_call: TRBV20-1
j_call: TRBJ2-1
cdr3_aa: SAISGPSYNEQF

cdr3_length: 13
v_call: TRBV25-1
j_call: TRBJ2-1
cdr3_aa: ASSELRDLGAEQF

cdr3_length: 12
v_call: TRBV20-1
j_call: TRBJ2-1
cdr3_aa: SARGLAGVDEQF

cdr3_length: 13
v_call: TRBV20-1
j_call: TRBJ2-7
cdr3_aa: SVTKLFEKSYEQY

cdr3_length: 13
v_call: TRBV29-1
j_call: TRBJ1-2
cdr3_aa: SVEVPPGGSYGYT

cdr3_length: 12
v_call: TRBV28
j_call: TRBJ2-5
cdr3_aa: ASRHGRGQETQY

cdr3_length: 11
v_call: TRBV6-2/TRBV6-3
j_call: TRBJ2-5
cdr3_aa: ASSSWGSETQY

cdr3_length: 13
v_call: TRBV6-4
j_call: TRBJ1-2
cdr3_aa: ASSDKGGPRNGYT

cdr3_length: 10
v_call: TRBV15
j_call: TRBJ2-5
cdr3_aa: ATSREVGTQY

cdr3_length: 10
v_call: TRBV2
j_call: TRBJ2-1
cdr3_aa: ASSYTKTEQF

cdr3_length: 10
v_call: TRBV5-4
j_call: TRBJ1-2
cdr3_aa: ASSLIGGGYT

cdr3_length: 9
v_call: TRBV28
j_call: TRBJ2-7
cdr3_aa: ASSRGGGQY